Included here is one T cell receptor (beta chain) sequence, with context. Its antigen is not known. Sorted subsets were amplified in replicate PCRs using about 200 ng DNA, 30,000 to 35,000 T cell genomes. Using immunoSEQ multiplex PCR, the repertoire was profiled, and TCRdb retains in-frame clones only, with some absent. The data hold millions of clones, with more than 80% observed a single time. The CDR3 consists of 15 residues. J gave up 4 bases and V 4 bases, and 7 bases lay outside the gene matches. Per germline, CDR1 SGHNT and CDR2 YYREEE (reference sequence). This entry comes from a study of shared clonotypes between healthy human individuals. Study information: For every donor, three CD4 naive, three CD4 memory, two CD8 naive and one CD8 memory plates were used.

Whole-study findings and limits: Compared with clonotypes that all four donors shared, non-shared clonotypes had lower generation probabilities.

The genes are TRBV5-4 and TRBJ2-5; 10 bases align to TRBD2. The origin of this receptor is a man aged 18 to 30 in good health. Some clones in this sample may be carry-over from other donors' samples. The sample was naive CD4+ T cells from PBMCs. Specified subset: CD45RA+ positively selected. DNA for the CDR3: TGTGCCAGCAGCCGCTCCGGGACTAGCGCAGAGACCCAGTACTTC. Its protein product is CASSRSGTSAETQYF. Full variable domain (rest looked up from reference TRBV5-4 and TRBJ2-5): ETGVTQSPTHLIKTRGQQVTLRCSSQSGHNTVSWYQQALGQGPQFIFQYYREEENGRGNFPPRFSGLQFPNYSSELNVNALELDDSALYLCASSRSGTSAETQYFGPGTRLLVL.